Presented here are 20 T cell receptor beta chains from one specimen sequenced in a study of blood T cell repertoires in COVID-19. Repertoires were generated with immunoSEQ multiplex PCR, while TCRdb's copy carries only in-frame clones and drops some. The sample holds approximately 300,000 clones, more than 80% seen once. The sequenced sample was peripheral blood. The receptors originated from a woman aged 45-59 years with COVID-19, enrolled during active disease.

Concerning this clone itself: The same CDR3 is also encoded by other DNA sequences in this sample. V usage is TRBV19 and J usage is TRBJ1-3, with 7 nucleotides matching TRBD1. The CDR3 consists of 14 residues. With 8 bases clipped from V and 2 bases from J, the junction kept 6 bases outside the gene matches. CDR1 and CDR2 (germline): LNHDA, SQIVND (reference sequence). The chain's CDR3 is CASRTGAAGNTIYF. CDR3 sequence (DNA): TGTGCCAGTCGTACAGGGGCAGCTGGAAACACCATATATTTT.

The chain uses TRBV25-1 and TRBJ1-5; D is uncertain. V lost 4 bases and J lost 5, with 18 bases in between. There are 16 residues in the CDR3. Germline-derived CDR1 and CDR2 are MGHDK and SYGVNS. CDR3: CASSVDRGGRDQPQHF. The CDR3 region has the DNA TGTGCCAGCAGTGTCGATCGGGGTGGGAGAGATCAGCCCCAGCATTTT.

This chain joins TRBV7-9 and TRBJ2-7; 8 bases fit TRBD1. Germline V CDR1 and CDR2: SEHNR, FQNEAQ (reference sequence). This CDR3 is built from 13 residues. V trimming: 5 bases; J trimming: 12 bases; junction bases outside the gene matches: 12. CDR3 bases: TGTGCCAGCAGCCCTAATGGACAGGGAGGACGGTACTTC. Encoded protein: CASSPNGQGGRYF.

The V call is TRBV3-1 (or the pseudogene TRBV3-2), the J call TRBJ2-2; possibly TRBD1 for D (5 bases). Trimming left V 0 bases short and J 8 bases short, with 10 bases between. Per germline, CDR1 LGHDT and CDR2 YNNKEL (reference sequence). This CDR3 spans 14 amino acids. The CDR3: CASSQDRRAGELFF. CDR3 nucleotides: TGTGCCAGCAGCCAAGATCGCAGGGCTGGGGAGCTGTTTTTT.

V usage is TRBV24-1 and J usage is TRBJ2-2, with D possibly being TRBD1 (5 bases). CDR3 size: 15 residues. Trimming shortened V by 3 bases and J by 4 bases, and 11 bases separated the two germline ends. The germline V gene encodes CDR1 KGHDR and CDR2 SFDVKD. The CDR3 is CATSDPRQTTGELFF. The CDR3, as DNA: TGTGCCACCAGTGATCCCCGACAGACCACCGGGGAGCTGTTTTTT.

CDR3 protein: CASTAFKGAGGTQYF. The CDR3, as DNA: TGTGCCAGCACTGCATTTAAGGGGGCAGGGGGGACCCAGTACTTC. V gene TRBV25-1 combines with J gene TRBJ2-5; 7 nucleotides agree with TRBD1. CDR3 length: 15 amino acids. Germline V lookup: CDR1 MGHDK, CDR2 SYGVNS. V was clipped by 7 bases and J by 7 bases; unmatched bases: 15.

This rearrangement joins TRBV15 to TRBJ2-1; D may be TRBD1 (5 bases). The CDR3 covers 16 residues. Trimming pared 1 base from V and 5 bases from J, leaving 15 bases between. Germline-derived CDR1 and CDR2 are LNHNV and YYDKDF (reference sequence). CDR3 bases: TGTGCCACCAGCAGAGTAGCAGGGAATAGACACAATGAGCAGTTCTTC. Its protein is CATSRVAGNRHNEQFF.

The chain recombines TRBV6-5 with TRBJ2-5; 7 bases are shared with TRBD2. There are 14 residues in the CDR3. The V gene's germline CDR1 is MNHEY and CDR2 SVGAGI. V shed 2 bases and J 4 bases; nucleotides not matched to a gene: 4. CDR3 region: CASSYHGRRETQYF. The CDR3 coding sequence is TGTGCCAGCAGTTACCACGGGAGGAGAGAGACCCAGTACTTC.

This sequence joins TRBV3-1 (or the pseudogene TRBV3-2) and TRBJ1-1, with a weak D call TRBD1 (5 bases). The CDR3 sequence is 11 residues long. Germline loops: CDR1 LGHDT, CDR2 YNNKEL (reference sequence). With 10 bases removed from V and 6 bases from J, the gap between germline ends came to 12 bases. The CDR3 bases are TGTGCCACGCGCGGGGGGGCTGAAGCTTTCTTT. Its protein product is CATRGGAEAFF.

The DNA of the CDR3 is TGCAGCACCCGACAGGGGGCGAGCTATGGCTACACCTTC. Amino acid sequence: CSTRQGASYGYTF. The chain carries TRBV29-1 and TRBJ1-2; 10 bases are a match to TRBD1. The CDR3 extends over 13 amino acids. CDR1 SQVTM and CDR2 ANQGSEA come from the germline V gene. Trimming at V came to 8 bases and at J to 4 bases, leaving 7 bases not matched to a gene.

The chain is built from TRBV5-8 and TRBJ1-4; D perhaps matches TRBD1 (5 bases). There are 15 residues in the CDR3. V was shortened by 1 base and J by 8 bases, with 15 bases between the two germline ends. Germline values: CDR1 SGHTS, CDR2 YDEGEE. The CDR3 sequence: CASSLQGSVGEKLFF. The CDR3 DNA reads as TGTGCCAGCAGCTTGCAGGGATCGGTTGGCGAAAAACTGTTTTTT.

The chain is built from TRBV5-6 and TRBJ1-2, with D uncertain. This CDR3 contains 13 residues. From germline, CDR1 is SGHDT and CDR2 YYEEEE. V lost 3 bases to trimming and J lost 6 bases, with 12 bases between them. The CDR3 nucleotides are TGTGCCAGCAGCTCGGGATATTTAAATGGCTACACCTTC. This sequence encodes CASSSGYLNGYTF. The whole variable domain, filled in from reference TRBV5-6 and TRBJ1-2, reads DAGVTQSPTHLIKTRGQQVTLRCSPKSGHDTVSWYQQALGQGPQFIFQYYEEEERQRGNFPDRFSGHQFPNYSSELNVNALLLGDSALYLCASSSGYLNGYTFGSGTRLTVV.

V and J are TRBV6-4 and TRBJ2-1, with 8 bases aligning to TRBD2. Germline lookup yields CDR1 MRHNA and CDR2 SNTAGT. With V trimmed by 6 bases and J by 3 bases, 10 bases remained unmatched. CDR3 length: 16 amino acids. This CDR3 reads CASSDLSGSVYNEQFF. As DNA, the CDR3 is TGTGCCAGCAGCGACCTCAGCGGGAGCGTCTACAATGAGCAGTTCTTC.

The chain combines TRBV7-9 with TRBJ2-7, with D perhaps TRBD2 (6 bases). This CDR3 spans 13 amino acids. V gave up 5 bases and J gave up 5 bases, with 13 bases separating them. Germline loops: CDR1 SEHNR, CDR2 FQNEAQ (reference sequence). The DNA of the CDR3 is TGTGCCAGCAGCGCCGGCGGGGTAAACGAGCAGTACTTC. Translation gives CASSAGGVNEQYF. The full variable domain, with the rest looked up from reference TRBV7-9 and TRBJ2-7, is DTGVSQNPRHKITKRGQNVTFRCDPISEHNRLYWYRQTLGQGPEFLTYFQNEAQLEKSRLLSDRFSAERPKGSFSTLEIQRTEQGDSAMYLCASSAGGVNEQYFGPGTRLTVT.

The chain links TRBV3-1 (or the pseudogene TRBV3-2) to TRBJ1-2, with a weak D call TRBD1 (5 bases). V lost 1 base, J lost 2 bases, and 11 bases lay in between. CDR1 and CDR2 from the germline V gene are LGHDT and YNNKEL (reference sequence). The CDR3 totals 15 residues. The DNA for the CDR3 is TGTGCCAGCAGCCAAGCGGCAGGGATCAACTATGGCTACACCTTC. It codes for CASSQAAGINYGYTF.

The chain recombines TRBV7-3 with TRBJ2-7; 10 bases map to TRBD1. CDR3 length: 14 amino acids. With V trimmed by 4 bases and J by 9 bases, 9 bases remained unmatched. Germline values: CDR1 SGHTA, CDR2 FQGTGA. The CDR3, as DNA: TGTGCCAGCAGCTCCAATAGACAGGGGGCGCGGCAGTACTTC. As protein: CASSSNRQGARQYF.

The CDR3: CASRGDAANTGELFF. The CDR3 DNA sequence: TGCGCCAGCCGGGGGGACGCCGCGAACACCGGGGAGCTGTTTTTT. This chain joins TRBV5-1 and TRBJ2-2, with TRBD2 identical over 7 bases. V dropped 7 bases and J dropped 0; count of bases not matched to a gene: 6. Per the germline V gene, CDR1 is SGHRS and CDR2 is YFSETQ. This CDR3 is 15 amino acids long.

V is TRBV9 and J is TRBJ2-7; 7 bases are a match to TRBD1. The germline V gene has CDR1 SGDLS and CDR2 YYNGEE. The V and J ends lost 3 bases and 1 base, in that order; junction bases with no gene match: 7. This CDR3 contains 15 residues. CDR3 loop: CASSAGDSVSYEQYF. The CDR3 DNA is TGTGCCAGCAGCGCCGGGGACAGTGTTTCCTACGAGCAGTACTTC.

The J gene is TRBJ2-7, the V gene TRBV5-4; D not resolved. The V gene's germline CDR1 is SGHNT and CDR2 YYREEE (reference sequence). The CDR3 sequence is 14 residues long. Trimming pared 4 bases from V and 3 bases from J, leaving 14 bases between. CDR3 region: CASSADQDHYEQYF. The CDR3, as DNA: TGTGCCAGCAGCGCAGATCAGGATCACTACGAGCAGTACTTC.

The chain is built from TRBV11-3 and TRBJ2-2; 10 nucleotides line up with TRBD1. The germline gives CDR1 SGHNT, CDR2 YENEEA. The length of the CDR3 is 15 residues. With V trimmed by 5 bases and J by 1 base, 1 base remained unmatched. CDR3 region: CASSRDRGNTGELFF. CDR3 nucleotides: TGTGCCAGCAGCCGGGACAGGGGGAACACCGGGGAGCTGTTTTTT.